These 11 T cell receptor beta chains originate from one sample sequenced in a study of esophageal squamous cell carcinoma under preoperative chemotherapy. Using its own MiXCR run on the PCR reads, TCRdb lists one record per CDR3 protein. The sample lists approximately 19,000 distinct CDR3 sequences, under 60% seen once, with roughly 32% in the top ten. Documented time point: after preoperative PTX-NDP chemotherapy. This material was collected from a patient given preoperative chemotherapy. Receptors originate from a human donor with esophageal squamous cell carcinoma. The donor label of this sample is uncertain.

This chain uses TRBV7-6 with TRBJ2-1, with TRBD2 matching over 11 bases. Germline V gene sequence: CDR1 SGHVS, CDR2 FNYEAQ. This CDR3 comprises 19 residues. Trimming cost V 4 bases and J 4 bases; bases outside gene matches: 15. CDR3 protein: CASSSARSLAGGNYNEQFF. The CDR3 DNA reads as TGTGCCAGCAGCTCAGCCCGAAGCCTAGCGGGAGGCAATTACAATGAGCAGTTCTTC.

This clonotype appeared many times. V usage is TRBV12-3 or TRBV12-4 and J usage is TRBJ1-4; D perhaps matches TRBD1 (5 bases). With 6 bases removed from V and 3 bases from J, the gap between germline ends came to 11 bases. The CDR3 consists of 14 residues. For the CDR3, the DNA is TGTGCCAGCAGCCCCGGGGGTTCTAATGAAAAACTGTTTTTT. It encodes CASSPGGSNEKLFF.

The chain joins TRBV10-3 to TRBJ2-3; 9 bases map to TRBD2. Trimming took 7 bases from V and 2 from J; bases not matched to a gene: 7. Germline V lookup: CDR1 ENHRY, CDR2 SYGVKD. This CDR3 is 15 amino acids long. The CDR3 bases are TGTGCCATCATCGGGCTAGCGGGGAACACAGATACGCAGTATTTT. Its translation: CAIIGLAGNTDTQYF.

V usage is TRBV10-3 and J usage is TRBJ2-3; tentative D call: TRBD2 (6 bases). The end of the DNA fits TRBJ2-4 better, so the J call may be wrong. Germline V gene data show CDR1 as ENHRY and CDR2 as SYGVKD. This CDR3 has 13 residues. The CDR3 loop is CAISRDSRGIQYF. The CDR3 bases are TGTGCCATCAGTAGGGACTCTAGGGGCATTCAGTACTTC.

This clonotype rates as large (0.1 to 1%). V is TRBV7-2 and J is TRBJ2-5; D gene ambiguous. CDR1 and CDR2 from the germline V gene are SGHTA and FQGNSA. The CDR3 extends over 11 amino acids. Trimming left V 5 bases short and J 2 bases short, with 3 bases between. The CDR3 sequence is CASSPQETQYF. CDR3 DNA: TGTGCCAGCAGCCCTCAAGAGACCCAGTACTTC.

This clonotype was observed a few times. The rearrangement joins TRBV7-3 to TRBJ2-1; TRBD1 matches 8 bases. This CDR3 contains 15 residues. The ends lost 2 bases at V and 3 bases at J; junction bases unmatched: 3. The germline V gene encodes CDR1 SGHTA and CDR2 FQGTGA. The CDR3, as DNA: TGTGCCAGCAGCTTATCCGGACAGGGCTACAATGAGCAGTTCTTC. It encodes CASSLSGQGYNEQFF.

This clonotype is a singleton in its sample. At one end the junction does not follow the germline gene, possibly because of a read error. V is TRBV7-7 and J is TRBJ2-2; 11 bases are shared with TRBD2. CDR3 size: 20 residues. Germline CDR1 is SSHAT and CDR2 is FNYEAQ (reference sequence). The CDR3 DNA reads as TGTGCCAGCAGCTTGCTAGCGGGAGGCCCTGGGAGTGTGTCCACCGGGGCGCTGTATTTT. Protein product: CASSLLAGGPGSVSTGALYF.

This clonotype was recorded many times. The chain has TRBV7-2 and TRBJ2-7; 13 bases agree with TRBD2. V was pared by 3 bases and J by 3 bases, with 8 bases of the junction left unmatched. The CDR3 extends over 17 amino acids. Germline V gene lookup returns CDR1 SGHTA and CDR2 FQGNSA. Here the CDR3 reads CASSLTSGRRGFYEQYF. The CDR3 DNA reads TGTGCCAGCAGCTTGACTAGCGGGAGGAGGGGTTTCTACGAGCAGTACTTC.

The count of this clonotype is one. The junction and the germline gene differ at one end; a read error may be behind it. The chain uses TRBV6-1 and TRBJ2-1; TRBD2 might be the D (6 bases). CDR3 size: 14 residues. Per germline, CDR1 MNHNS and CDR2 SASEGT. In nucleotides, the CDR3 is TGTGCCGGCATGGAGGCGGGAAGGTACAATGCGCAGTTCTTC. Amino acids: CAGMEAGRYNAQFF.

This clonotype is deemed large (0.1 to 1%). V and J are TRBV7-2 and TRBJ2-1, with D possibly matching TRBD2 (7 bases). CDR1 SGHTA and CDR2 FQGNSA come from the germline V gene. The length of the CDR3 is 11 residues. V lost 5 bases to trimming and J lost 12 bases, with 11 bases between them. Written as DNA, the CDR3 is TGTGCCAGCAGCGGGGGGGCTGGGCAGTTCTTC. This gives the protein CASSGGAGQFF.

This clonotype was recorded many times. V is TRBV7-3 and J is TRBJ2-5; 7 nucleotides align to TRBD2. J was trimmed by 5 bases and V by 3 bases; bases with no gene match: 3. Germline CDR1 SGHTA, CDR2 FQGTGA. The CDR3 contains 13 residues. CDR3 coding DNA: TGTGCCAGCAGCTTGGAGGGAGGGGAGACCCAGTACTTC. It yields the protein CASSLEGGETQYF. Looking up the rest from reference TRBV7-3 and TRBJ2-5 gives the full variable domain: GAGVSQTPSNKVTEKGKYVELRCDPISGHTALYWYRQSLGQGPEFLIYFQGTGAADDSGLPNDRFFAVRPEGSVSTLKIQRTERGDSAVYLCASSLEGGETQYFGPGTRLLVL.